These 5 T cell receptor beta chains came from one sample sequenced in a study of T cells after yellow fever vaccination (dated by TCRdb to the late 2010s). Preparation of the library involved 5' RACE. Sequencing instrument: Illumina HiSeq 2500. TCRdb passed the public sequencing reads through fastp at Q25 and MiXCR, retaining productive beta sequences. For every CDR3 protein sequence, its rows merge into one entry that carries the most common genes and DNA. The sample yields some 350,000 distinct CDR3 sequences; roughly 12% were counted once. In total, the top ten clones hold less than 20% of the sample. In light of the paper, this sample's treatment or condition label describes: live attenuated yellow fever vaccine strain. The sequenced sample was PBMCs, obtained on the day of the first yellow fever vaccination. The receptors come from a man aged 18 to 29 who received the YFV17D yellow fever vaccine.

The sample holds many counts of this clonotype. V usage is TRBV27 and J usage is TRBJ1-6; D not certain. The CDR3 sequence is 16 residues long. Trimming shortened V by 1 base and J by 0 bases, and 7 bases separated the two germline ends. Looked up from germline, CDR1 is MNHEY and CDR2 is SMNVEV (reference sequence). As DNA, the CDR3 is TGTGCCAGCAGTTTATTGGGGAGCTCCTATAATTCACCCCTCCACTTT. This translates into CASSLLGSSYNSPLHF.

With respect to this clonotype: A read error may be the cause here, since a much bigger clone is one base away. The chain employs TRBV7-2 and TRBJ1-1, with D possibly being TRBD1 (5 bases). This CDR3 region has 15 residues. Per germline, CDR1 SGHTA and CDR2 FQGNSA. V was trimmed by 1 base and J by 5 bases, leaving 14 bases between them. Here the CDR3 reads CTSSLETLGGTEAFF. The CDR3 DNA is TGTACCAGCAGCTTAGAGACCCTGGGGGGGACTGAAGCTTTCTTT.

This chain joins TRBV3-1 and TRBJ1-1; D gene uncertain. The CDR3 is made up of 18 amino acids. The ends were cut back, 1 base at V and 1 base at J, with 19 bases in the middle. From germline, CDR1 is LGHDT and CDR2 YNNKEL (reference sequence). The CDR3 protein is CASSQVFKVTGPNTEAFF. The CDR3 DNA sequence: TGTGCCAGCAGCCAAGTTTTTAAGGTGACCGGACCGAACACTGAAGCTTTCTTT.

The genes are TRBV20-1 and TRBJ1-5; 7 bases align to TRBD1. The CDR3 length is 16 residues. Trimming cost V 6 bases and J 2 bases; bases outside gene matches: 13. The germline V gene encodes CDR1 DFQATT and CDR2 SNEGSKA (reference sequence). CDR3 sequence (DNA): TGCAGTGCAAAATCAACAGGGGTCGTGGGCAATCAGCCCCAGCATTTT. This gives the protein CSAKSTGVVGNQPQHF.

At least ten counts were recorded for this clonotype. The CDR3 region is CASSVSPGQEGSGYTF. The CDR3 DNA follows: TGTGCCAGCAGCGTTTCGCCAGGCCAAGAGGGAAGTGGCTACACCTTC. The chain couples TRBV9 to TRBJ1-2; no reliable D call. The CDR3 has 16 amino acids. Germline V gene sequence: CDR1 SGDLS, CDR2 YYNGEE. V was trimmed by 2 bases and J by 7 bases, leaving 21 bases between them.